A single sample gave rise to the 4 T cell receptor beta chains below, sequenced in a study of blood T cell repertoires in COVID-19. Profiling relied on immunoSEQ multiplex PCR, and the TCRdb table lists in-frame clones only, not all of them. Among about 210,000 clones listed, about 83% were seen once. Specimen: peripheral blood. The receptor set was obtained from a woman in her forties or fifties with active or convalescent COVID-19.

This clone was seen only once. The chain couples TRBV7-9 to TRBJ1-2; a possible D gene is TRBD1 (6 bases). The CDR3 runs 15 residues. The germline V gene has CDR1 SEHNR and CDR2 FQNEAQ (reference sequence). Trimming stripped 0 bases from V and 4 bases from J, with 12 bases between. The chain's CDR3 is CASSLADRSGYGYTF. The CDR3 region has the DNA TGTGCCAGCAGCTTAGCGGACAGATCGGGCTATGGCTACACCTTC.

This clone was seen once. The chain has TRBV9 and TRBJ1-3, with a tentative D call TRBD1 (6 bases). The CDR3 spans 15 residues. In germline, CDR1 is SGDLS, CDR2 YYNGEE. The ends were cut back, 3 bases at V and 0 bases at J, with 10 bases in the middle. The CDR3: CASSAGDGSGNTIYF. For the CDR3, the DNA is TGTGCCAGCAGCGCAGGGGACGGCTCTGGAAACACCATATATTTT.

The rearrangement uses TRBV13 and TRBJ1-5, with D possibly being TRBD1 (5 bases). V gave up 3 bases and J gave up 4 bases, with 10 bases separating them. There are 14 residues in the CDR3. The V gene's germline CDR1 is PRHDT and CDR2 FYEKMQ (reference sequence). The CDR3 coding sequence is TGTGCCAGCAGCTTTCGGGGGTCGAATCAGCCCCAGCATTTT. Translating it yields CASSFRGSNQPQHF. The entire variable domain, with the rest obtained from reference TRBV13 and TRBJ1-5, is as follows: AAGVIQSPRHLIKEKRETATLKCYPIPRHDTVYWYQQGPGQDPQFLISFYEKMQSDKGSIPDRFSAQQFSDYHSELNMSSLELGDSALYFCASSFRGSNQPQHFGDGTRLSIL.

The chain joins TRBV4-1 to TRBJ2-7; 13 bases are a match to TRBD2. The CDR3 has 18 residues. Germline CDR1 and CDR2: MGHRA and YSYEKL. J lost 3 bases, V lost 1 base, and 9 bases had no gene match. CDR3 sequence reads: CASSQVVLAGGPGYEQYF. The CDR3 DNA follows: TGCGCCAGCAGCCAAGTGGTACTAGCGGGAGGGCCCGGCTACGAGCAGTACTTC.